The clone carrying this TCR beta chain was picked up a small number of times. Its antigen is unknown. The data stem from a study of beta chain features in type 1 diabetes. Every bit of the isolated RNA underwent reverse transcription, so sequencing read expressed TCRB transcripts. The assay was immunoSEQ multiplex PCR, and TCRdb's table has in-frame clones only and misses some. The table includes 250,000 or so clones, around 14% detected once. This CDR3 spans 13 amino acids. CDR1 and CDR2 from the germline V gene are GTSNPN and SVGIG (reference sequence). The V end lost 0 bases, the J end lost 0 bases, and 5 bases lay between the germline ends. Whole-study findings and limits: When Type 1 diabetes patients were examined, their TCRB CDR3s proved moderately but significantly shorter in all four CD4+ subsets. Whether TCRB rearrangement is influenced by HLA type went unresolved here. The VDJ junctions of type 1 diabetes patients carried fewer insertions and more deletions.

The origin of this receptor is a man aged 25-40 years with type 1 diabetes. Specimen: naive CD4+ T cells from blood. V gene TRBV30 combines with J gene TRBJ1-1; D unclear. The CDR3 is CAWSVRLNTEAFF. The CDR3 region has the DNA TGTGCCTGGAGTGTACGGTTGAACACTGAAGCTTTCTTT.